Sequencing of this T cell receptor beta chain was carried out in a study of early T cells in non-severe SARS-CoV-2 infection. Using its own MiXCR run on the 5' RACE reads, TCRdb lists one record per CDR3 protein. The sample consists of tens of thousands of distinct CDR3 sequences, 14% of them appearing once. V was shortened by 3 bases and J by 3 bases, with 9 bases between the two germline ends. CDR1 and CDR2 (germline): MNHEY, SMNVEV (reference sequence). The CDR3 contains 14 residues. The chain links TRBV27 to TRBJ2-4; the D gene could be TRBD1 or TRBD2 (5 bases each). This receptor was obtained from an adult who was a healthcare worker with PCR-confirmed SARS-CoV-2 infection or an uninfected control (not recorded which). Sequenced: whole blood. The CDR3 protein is CASSFSRGKNIQYF. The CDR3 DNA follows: TGTGCCAGCAGTTTTTCGAGGGGCAAAAACATTCAGTACTTC.